Each of the 3 T cell receptor beta chains below was sequenced from the same sample in a study of T cell responses to AZD1222 COVID-19 vaccine. Using immunoSEQ multiplex PCR, the repertoire was profiled, and TCRdb retains in-frame clones only, with some absent. The sample contains fewer than 130,000 clones, approximately 90% of which appear only once. Material: peripheral blood, obtained 28 days after the second AZD1222 dose. All receptors come from an adult who received the AZD1222 COVID-19 vaccine.

Details on this clone: A junction boundary mismatches the germline segment, possibly from a read error. V is TRBV4-3 and J is TRBJ1-2, with a tentative D call TRBD1 (5 bases). Germline V gene lookup returns CDR1 LGHNA and CDR2 YSLEER. This CDR3 has 8 amino acids. The CDR3 sequence is CASSQGGF. The CDR3 DNA follows: TGCGCCAGCAGCCAAGGGGGGTTC.

This sequence joins TRBV4-3 and TRBJ2-1; 8 bases match TRBD1. The CDR3 has 18 amino acids. After removal of 0 bases from V and 5 bases from J, the junction contained 12 bases not matched to a gene. Germline V gives CDR1 LGHNA, CDR2 YSLEER. The CDR3: CASSQDPGTGLRHNEQFF. CDR3 nucleotide sequence: TGCGCCAGCAGCCAAGATCCCGGGACAGGTCTCAGACACAATGAGCAGTTCTTC.

This sequence joins TRBV27 and TRBJ2-7, with 11 bases that match TRBD2. CDR3 size: 15 residues. V was clipped by 5 bases and J by 4 bases; unmatched bases: 7. The germline V gene encodes CDR1 MNHEY and CDR2 SMNVEV (reference sequence). CDR3 nucleotide sequence: TGTGCCAGCAGTCTCACCGGGACTAGCGGATACGAGCAGTACTTC. Protein product: CASSLTGTSGYEQYF.